This T cell receptor beta chain was captured in a study of beta chain features in type 1 diabetes. The CDR3 spans 14 residues. J lost 0 bases, V lost 6 bases, and 2 bases had no gene match. The germline CDR1 and CDR2 sequences are MNHNY and SVGAGI (reference sequence). In regard to this clone: Its cognate antigen is unknown.

Notes on the study in general: Shorter TCRB CDR3s, moderately but significantly so, marked every one of the four CD4+ subsets in Type 1 diabetes patients. PCR might favor shorter templates, but any such skew would affect patients and controls equally.

Expressed TCRB transcripts were sequenced because the entire RNA isolate underwent reverse transcription. Assay used: immunoSEQ multiplex PCR; TCRdb lists only in-frame clones, some missing. The sample yields some 190,000 clones, approximately 8.1% seen once. The receptor was isolated from a young man with type 1 diabetes. The chain joins TRBV6-6 to TRBJ2-3; TRBD2 matches at 8 bases. Specimen: central memory CD4+ T cells from blood. The CDR3 coding sequence is TGTGCCAGCAGAGCGGGGGAGAGCACAGATACGCAGTATTTT. Translation gives CASRAGESTDTQYF.